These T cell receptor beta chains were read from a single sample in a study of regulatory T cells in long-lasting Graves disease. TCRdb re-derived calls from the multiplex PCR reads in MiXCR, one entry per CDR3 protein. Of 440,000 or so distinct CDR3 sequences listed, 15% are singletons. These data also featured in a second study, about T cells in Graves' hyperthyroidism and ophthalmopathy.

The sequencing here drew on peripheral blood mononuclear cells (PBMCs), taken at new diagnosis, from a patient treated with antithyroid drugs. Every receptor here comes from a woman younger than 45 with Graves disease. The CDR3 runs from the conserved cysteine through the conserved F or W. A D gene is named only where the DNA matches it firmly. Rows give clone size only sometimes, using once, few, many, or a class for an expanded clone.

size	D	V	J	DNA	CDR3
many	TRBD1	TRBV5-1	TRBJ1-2	TGCGCCAGCAGCCGGGACAGGGGGTCGGATGGCTACACCTTC	CASSRDRGSDGYTF
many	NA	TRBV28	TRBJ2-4	TGTGCCAGCAGTTACCGCGTTGAAGTAGCCAAAAACATTCAGTACTTC	CASSYRVEVAKNIQYF
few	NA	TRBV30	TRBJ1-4	TGTGCCTGGAGTGTAGGCGGCGGGGCCCATGAAAAACTGTTTTTT	CAWSVGGGAHEKLFF
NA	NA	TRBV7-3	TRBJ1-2	TGTGCCAGCAGCTTGAACAGCCACTATGGCTACACCTTC	CASSLNSHYGYTF
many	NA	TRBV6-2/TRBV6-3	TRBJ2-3	TGTGCCAGCAGTTCATATGATTCTAGCACAGATACGCAGTATTTT	CASSSYDSSTDTQYF
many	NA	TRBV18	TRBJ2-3	TGTGCCAGCTCACCGCTAGCGAACACAGATACGCAGTATTTT	CASSPLANTDTQYF
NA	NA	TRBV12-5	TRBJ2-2	TGTGCTAGTGGTTTGCCCGAGGGGGGACCCACCGGGGAGCTGTTTTTT	CASGLPEGGPTGELFF
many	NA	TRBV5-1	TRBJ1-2	TGCGCCAGCAGCGCGCCCGGGGCCTATGGCTACACCTTC	CASSAPGAYGYTF
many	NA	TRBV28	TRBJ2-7	TGTGCCAGCAGTACTAGTTCCGAGCAGTACTTC	CASSTSSEQYF
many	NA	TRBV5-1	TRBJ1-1	TGCGCCAGCAGCAACACACAGAACACTGAAGCTTTCTTT	CASSNTQNTEAFF
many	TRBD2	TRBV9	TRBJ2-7	TGTGCCAGCAGCGTAGCCCCTGGACTAGATCGAGGCGAGCAGTACTTC	CASSVAPGLDRGEQYF
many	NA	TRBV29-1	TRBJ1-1	TGCAGCGTTGCGGGTAGGTTGGGTACTGAAGCTTTCTTT	CSVAGRLGTEAFF
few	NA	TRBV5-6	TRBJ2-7	TGTGCCAGCAGCTTAGGGATGGGACACCCATACGAGCAGTACTTC	CASSLGMGHPYEQYF
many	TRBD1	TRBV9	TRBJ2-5	TGTGCCAGCAGCGTAGGGACAGGGGTGTCGGAGACCCAGTACTTC	CASSVGTGVSETQYF
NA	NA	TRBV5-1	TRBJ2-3	TGCGCCAGCAGCTTGGGGTCCGGATCTAATACGCAGTATTTT	CASSLGSGSNTQYF
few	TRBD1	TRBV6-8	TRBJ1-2	TGTGCCAGCAGCCAACCAGGGGACAGAACTAACTATGGCTACACCTTC	CASSQPGDRTNYGYTF
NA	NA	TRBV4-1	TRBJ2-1	TGCGCCAGCAGCCCCGACCCATCCCCCTACAATGAGCAGTTCTTC	CASSPDPSPYNEQFF
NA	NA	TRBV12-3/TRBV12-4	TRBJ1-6	TGTGCCAGCAGCGGGGACCCCCTGGGAAATTCACCCCTCCACTTT	CASSGDPLGNSPLHF
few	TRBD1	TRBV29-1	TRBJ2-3	TGCAGCTTTCAGACAGGGGATGGGTATACGCAGTATTTT	CSFQTGDGYTQYF
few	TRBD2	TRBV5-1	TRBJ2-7	TGCGCCAGCAGCTCGGTAGCGGGAGATCCAGAGCAGTACTTC	CASSSVAGDPEQYF
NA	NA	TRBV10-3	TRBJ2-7	TGTGCCATCAGTGAACGGGGGACCTACGAGCAGTACTTC	CAISERGTYEQYF
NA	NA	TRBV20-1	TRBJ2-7	TGCAGTGCGAGGCCCGCGGGACGGAAAAACTACGAGCAGTACTTC	CSARPAGRKNYEQYF
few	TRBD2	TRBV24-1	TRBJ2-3	TGTGCCACCAGTGATCCAACTGGGACTAGCGGAAGCACAGATACGCAGTATTTT	CATSDPTGTSGSTDTQYF
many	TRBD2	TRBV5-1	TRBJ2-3	TGCGCCAGCAGCTTGGCCGCGGGAGTCAGGACAGATACGCAGTATTTT	CASSLAAGVRTDTQYF
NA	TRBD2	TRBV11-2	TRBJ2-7	TGTGCCAGCAGCTTAGAGGTAGCGGGAGCTTACGAGCAGTACTTC	CASSLEVAGAYEQYF
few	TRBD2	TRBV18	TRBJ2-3	TGTGCCAGCTCACCAAGGCTACTAGCGGCGCAGTATTTT	CASSPRLLAAQYF
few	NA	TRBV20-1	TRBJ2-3	TGCAGTGCTAGTTCGGGCAGCACAGATACGCAGTATTTT	CSASSGSTDTQYF
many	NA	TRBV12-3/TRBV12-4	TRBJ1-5	TGTGCCAGCAGAATTTCAGACAATCAGCCCCAGCATTTT	CASRISDNQPQHF
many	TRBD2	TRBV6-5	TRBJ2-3	TGTGCCAGCAGTTACCGGCTAGCGGGAACTAGCACAGATACGCAGTATTTT	CASSYRLAGTSTDTQYF
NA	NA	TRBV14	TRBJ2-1	TGTGCCAGCAGCCAAGAATGGGCCCTCAATGAGCAGTTCTTC	CASSQEWALNEQFF
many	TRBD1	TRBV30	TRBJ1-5	TGTGCCTGGACAGCGCCGGGACAGGGCCATCAGCCCCAGCATTTT	CAWTAPGQGHQPQHF
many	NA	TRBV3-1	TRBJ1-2	TGTGCCAGCAGCCAAGTTTTACAGGGTAATGGCTACACCTTC	CASSQVLQGNGYTF
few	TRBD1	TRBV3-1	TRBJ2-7	TGTGCCAGCAGCTACCGGGACAGGGGTTACGAGCAGTACTTC	CASSYRDRGYEQYF
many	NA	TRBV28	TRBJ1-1	TGTGCCAGCAGTTTAATTGACAGTTCCTACACTGAAGCTTTCTTT	CASSLIDSSYTEAFF
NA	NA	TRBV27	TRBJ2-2	TGTGCCAGCAGTAAGGGACTCAAGACCGGGGAGCTGTTTTTT	CASSKGLKTGELFF
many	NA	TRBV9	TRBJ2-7	TGTGCCAGCAGCTTCCGGGACGGTAGCTCCTACGAGCAGTACTTC	CASSFRDGSSYEQYF
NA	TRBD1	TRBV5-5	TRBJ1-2	TGTGCCAGCAGCTTCGGGGACAGGGAATTTGGTGGCTACACCTTC	CASSFGDREFGGYTF